This record covers a single T cell receptor beta chain. CDR3 size: 14 residues. Germline CDR1 is SEHNR and CDR2 is FQNEAQ (reference sequence). V trimming: 8 bases; J trimming: 5 bases; junction bases outside the gene matches: 11. This specimen comes from a study of neoadjuvant nivolumab and ipilimumab in lung cancer. TCRdb's table, derived via immunoSEQ multiplex PCR, lists solely in-frame clones and lacks some. The sample contains around 6,000 clones, around three fifths of which appear only once. The sample in question was tumor tissue, obtained after neoadjuvant nivolumab, alone or with ipilimumab, at or shortly before surgery. The chain links TRBV7-9 to TRBJ2-7; 8 positions match TRBD2. The TCR was taken from an adult with non-small cell lung cancer. This CDR3 reads CASRDQREGNEQYF. CDR3 nucleotide sequence: TGTGCCAGCCGCGATCAACGGGAGGGGAACGAGCAGTACTTC.